This entry concerns a single TCR beta chain. These data originate in a study of blood T cells in healthy people across ages. Study as a whole: T cells yielded about one barcoded beta molecule per two cells through template switching.

Germline trimming cut 1 base from V and 2 bases from J; bases unmatched to any gene: 9. The length of the CDR3 is 18 residues. CDR1 LGHNA and CDR2 YSLEER come from the germline V gene. Combining a sample-barcoded 5' primer with a J-beta primer mix, a second PCR ran for roughly 6 to 12 cycles. MiXCR was run by TCRdb on the 5' RACE reads, yielding one entry per CDR3 protein. This sample carries 600,000 to 1,000,000 distinct CDR3 sequences, 58% of them seen once, and the ten largest clones take roughly 22%. Sequenced: blood. The J gene is TRBJ2-5, the V gene TRBV4-3, with 11 bases matching TRBD2. The source of this sequence is a man aged 30-40 years in good health. This chain's CDR3 is CASSQGSLAGVHQETQYF. The CDR3 DNA follows: TGCGCCAGCAGCCAAGGGTCACTAGCGGGAGTCCATCAAGAGACCCAGTACTTC.